The 8 T cell receptor beta chains in this list originate from one sample, sequenced in a study of monozygotic twins with cystic fibrosis. Sequencing used immunoSEQ multiplex PCR; TCRdb keeps in-frame clones, though not all of them. This sample has 22,000 or so clones, with roughly 89% found just once. Input material: blood. All receptors come from a woman in her 30s with cystic fibrosis.

CDR3 coding DNA: TGCGCCAGCAGTGACATCGACAGCCCTCGGGAAGCTTTCTTT. This translates into CASSDIDSPREAFF. V gene TRBV4-3 combines with J gene TRBJ1-1; D is perhaps TRBD1 (5 bases). The CDR3 is made up of 14 amino acids. Germline V gene sequence: CDR1 LGHNA, CDR2 YSLEER. The V end was cut by 6 bases, the J end by 8 bases, with 19 bases between.

The rearrangement links TRBV6-6 to TRBJ2-7; TRBD1 agrees at 10 bases. V gave up 2 bases and J gave up 3 bases; unmatched junction bases: 4. The CDR3 is made up of 15 amino acids. The germline CDR1 and CDR2 sequences are MNHNY and SVGAGI (reference sequence). CDR3: CASSYTWTGGYEQYF. Written as DNA, the CDR3 is TGTGCCAGCAGTTACACATGGACAGGGGGCTACGAGCAGTACTTC.

The chain has TRBV28 and TRBJ2-1, with 8 bases identical to TRBD2. Germline V lookup: CDR1 MDHEN, CDR2 SYDVKM. V gave up 2 bases and J gave up 4 bases; unmatched junction bases: 13. The CDR3 has 18 residues. The CDR3 reads CASSLNSFTRGEYNEQFF. For the CDR3, the DNA is TGTGCCAGCAGTTTAAACTCCTTTACGCGGGGGGAATACAATGAGCAGTTCTTC.

As DNA, the CDR3 is TGTGCCAGCAGGTCAAACCGGGAAATTCAGTACTTC. Protein: CASRSNREIQYF. The rearrangement joins TRBV7-2 to TRBJ2-4, with a tentative D call TRBD2 (5 bases). Trimming pared 6 bases from V and 10 bases from J, leaving 13 bases between. CDR3 length: 12 amino acids. Germline CDR1 is SGHTA and CDR2 is FQGNSA.

The chain has TRBV5-6 and TRBJ1-5; the D is unclear. Trimming shortened V by 0 bases and J by 4 bases, and 2 bases separated the two germline ends. CDR1 is SGHDT, CDR2 YYEEEE, per germline. The CDR3 covers 12 residues. The CDR3 nucleotides are TGTGCCAGCAGCTTGGTTAATCAGCCCCAGCATTTT. This sequence encodes CASSLVNQPQHF. Full variable domain (rest looked up from reference TRBV5-6 and TRBJ1-5): DAGVTQSPTHLIKTRGQQVTLRCSPKSGHDTVSWYQQALGQGPQFIFQYYEEEERQRGNFPDRFSGHQFPNYSSELNVNALLLGDSALYLCASSLVNQPQHFGDGTRLSIL.

V and J are TRBV7-2 and TRBJ1-2, with 7 bases that match TRBD1. CDR1 is SGHTA and CDR2 is FQGNSA in the germline V gene. This CDR3 has 16 amino acids. V lost 1 base, J lost 4 bases, and 9 bases stayed unmatched. This chain's CDR3 is CASSLGGTDISYGYTF. DNA for the CDR3: TGTGCCAGCAGCTTAGGGGGGACAGATATCTCCTATGGCTACACCTTC.

The V call is TRBV13, the J call TRBJ2-4; unclear D gene. CDR1 is PRHDT and CDR2 is FYEKMQ in the germline V gene (reference sequence). The CDR3 has 13 amino acids. V lost 3 bases and J lost 7, with 10 bases in between. The CDR3 loop is CASSLGYPNIQYF. The CDR3 DNA reads as TGTGCCAGCAGCTTGGGGTATCCCAACATTCAGTACTTC.

The V and J genes are TRBV7-9 and TRBJ1-4; D is perhaps TRBD1 (6 bases). V shed 5 bases and J shed 3 bases, with 13 bases lying between them. The CDR3 is made up of 15 amino acids. Germline lookup yields CDR1 SEHNR and CDR2 FQNEAQ (reference sequence). This chain's CDR3 is CASSPSTGPNEKLFF. Written as DNA, the CDR3 is TGTGCCAGCAGCCCGTCGACAGGTCCTAATGAAAAACTGTTTTTT. The whole variable domain, remainder taken from reference TRBV7-9 and TRBJ1-4, is DTGVSQNPRHKITKRGQNVTFRCDPISEHNRLYWYRQTLGQGPEFLTYFQNEAQLEKSRLLSDRFSAERPKGSFSTLEIQRTEQGDSAMYLCASSPSTGPNEKLFFGSGTQLSVL.